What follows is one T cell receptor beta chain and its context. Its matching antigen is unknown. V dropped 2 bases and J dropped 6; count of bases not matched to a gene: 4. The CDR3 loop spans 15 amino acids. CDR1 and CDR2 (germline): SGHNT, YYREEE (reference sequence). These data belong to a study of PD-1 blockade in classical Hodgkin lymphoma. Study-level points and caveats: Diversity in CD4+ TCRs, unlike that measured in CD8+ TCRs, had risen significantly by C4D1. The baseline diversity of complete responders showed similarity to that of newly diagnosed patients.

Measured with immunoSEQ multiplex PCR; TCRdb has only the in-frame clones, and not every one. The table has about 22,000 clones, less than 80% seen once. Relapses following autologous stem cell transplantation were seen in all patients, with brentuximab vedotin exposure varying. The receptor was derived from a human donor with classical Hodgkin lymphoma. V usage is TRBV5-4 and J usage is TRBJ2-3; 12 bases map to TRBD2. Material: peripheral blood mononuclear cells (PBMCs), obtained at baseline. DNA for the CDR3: TGTGCCAGCAGCTTTGGGACTAGCGGGCGGGATACGCAGTATTTT. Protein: CASSFGTSGRDTQYF.